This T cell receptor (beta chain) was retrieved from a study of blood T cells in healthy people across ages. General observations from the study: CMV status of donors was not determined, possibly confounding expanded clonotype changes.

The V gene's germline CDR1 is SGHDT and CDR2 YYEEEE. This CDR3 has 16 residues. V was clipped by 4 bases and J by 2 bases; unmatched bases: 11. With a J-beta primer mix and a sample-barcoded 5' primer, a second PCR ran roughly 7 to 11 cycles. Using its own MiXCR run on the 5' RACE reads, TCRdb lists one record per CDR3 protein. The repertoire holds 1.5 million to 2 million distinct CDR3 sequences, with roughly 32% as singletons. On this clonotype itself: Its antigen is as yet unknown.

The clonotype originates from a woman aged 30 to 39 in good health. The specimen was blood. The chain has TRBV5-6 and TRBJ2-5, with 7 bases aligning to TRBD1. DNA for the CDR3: TGTGCCAGCAGCCAACGGGCCTCGGGACAGCAAGAGACCCAGTACTTC. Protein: CASSQRASGQQETQYF.